The entry that follows covers one T cell receptor beta chain sequence. Its antigen remains unidentified. The data originate from a study of OX40 agonist ivuxolimab in advanced cancers. As for the study in general: Ivuxolimab, which is an agonistic anti-OX40 (CD134) antibody, was administered to the patients. Broader study findings: Low normalized T-cell clonal expansion also characterized some of the nonresponders. Expanded peripheral T cell antigen specificity was not determined. CD8+ T cells were the subset that, on average, had more expanded clones than CD4+.

TCRdb's copy holds only in-frame clones and misses some; the assay was immunoSEQ multiplex PCR. The sample lists some 41,000 clones, around nine tenths occurring once. The clonotype comes from an adult with an advanced solid tumor such as melanoma, head and neck, liver or kidney cancer. The specimen comprised CD4+ or CD8+ T cells sorted from blood, sampled in a trial of the OX40 agonist ivuxolimab.

Here the CDR3 DNA reads TGCGCCAGCAGCGCAGGGACCGTCTATTTCGGGGAGCTGTTTTTT. Its translation: CASSAGTVYFGELFF. The gene calls are TRBV5-1 and TRBJ2-2; D possibly matches TRBD1 or TRBD2 (5 bases each). Deletions cut 4 bases from V and 7 bases from J, with 17 bases between. The CDR3 sequence is 15 residues long. From germline, CDR1 is SGHRS and CDR2 YFSETQ. The full variable domain, completed using reference TRBV5-1 and TRBJ2-2, is KAGVTQTPRYLIKTRGQQVTLSCSPISGHRSVSWYQQTPGQGLQFLFEYFSETQRNKGNFPGRFSGRQFSNSRSEMNVSTLELGDSALYLCASSAGTVYFGELFFGEGSRLTVL.